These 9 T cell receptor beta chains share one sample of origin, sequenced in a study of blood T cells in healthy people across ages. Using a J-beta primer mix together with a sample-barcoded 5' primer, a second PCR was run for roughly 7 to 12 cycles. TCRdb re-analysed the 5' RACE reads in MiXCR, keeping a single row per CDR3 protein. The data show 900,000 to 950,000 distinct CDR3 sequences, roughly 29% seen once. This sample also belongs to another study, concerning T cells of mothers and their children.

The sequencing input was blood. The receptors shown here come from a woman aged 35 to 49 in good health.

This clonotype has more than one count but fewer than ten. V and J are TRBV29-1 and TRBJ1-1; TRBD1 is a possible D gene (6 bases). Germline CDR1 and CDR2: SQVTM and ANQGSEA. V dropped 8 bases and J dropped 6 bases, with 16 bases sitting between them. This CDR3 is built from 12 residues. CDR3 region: CSTQGEGAEAFF. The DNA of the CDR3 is TGCAGCACGCAGGGAGAGGGGGCTGAAGCTTTCTTT.

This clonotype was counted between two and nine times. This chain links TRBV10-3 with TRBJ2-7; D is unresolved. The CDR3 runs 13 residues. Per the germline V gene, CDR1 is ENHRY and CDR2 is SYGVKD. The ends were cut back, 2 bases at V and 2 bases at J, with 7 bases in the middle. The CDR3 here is CAISEGPTYEQYF. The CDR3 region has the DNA TGTGCCATCAGTGAGGGGCCCACCTACGAGCAGTACTTC.

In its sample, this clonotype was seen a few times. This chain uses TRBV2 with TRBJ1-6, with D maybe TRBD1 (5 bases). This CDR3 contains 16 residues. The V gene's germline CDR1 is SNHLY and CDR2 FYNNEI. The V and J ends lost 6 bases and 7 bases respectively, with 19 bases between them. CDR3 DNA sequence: TGTGCCAGCAGCGCCTCAGGCCAAGGGGTCAATTCACCCCTCCACTTT. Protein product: CASSASGQGVNSPLHF.

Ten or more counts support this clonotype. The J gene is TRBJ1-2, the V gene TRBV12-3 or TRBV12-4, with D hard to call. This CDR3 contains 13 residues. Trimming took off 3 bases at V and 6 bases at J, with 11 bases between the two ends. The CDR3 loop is CASSLEGLDGYTF. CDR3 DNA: TGTGCCAGCAGTTTGGAAGGGTTAGATGGCTACACCTTC.

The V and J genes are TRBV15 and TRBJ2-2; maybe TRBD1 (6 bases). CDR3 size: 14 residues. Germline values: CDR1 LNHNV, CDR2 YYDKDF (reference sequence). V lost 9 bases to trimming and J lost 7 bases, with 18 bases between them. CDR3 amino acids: CATQLWGQSGELFF. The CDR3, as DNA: TGTGCCACACAGCTATGGGGGCAGAGCGGGGAGCTGTTTTTT.

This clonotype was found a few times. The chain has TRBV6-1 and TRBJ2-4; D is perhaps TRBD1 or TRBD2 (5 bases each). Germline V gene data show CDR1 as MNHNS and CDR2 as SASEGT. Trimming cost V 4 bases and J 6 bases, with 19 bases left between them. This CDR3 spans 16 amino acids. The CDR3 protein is CASSGGAVRLGNIQYF. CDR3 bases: TGTGCCAGCAGTGGAGGGGCTGTTCGACTCGGAAACATTCAGTACTTC.

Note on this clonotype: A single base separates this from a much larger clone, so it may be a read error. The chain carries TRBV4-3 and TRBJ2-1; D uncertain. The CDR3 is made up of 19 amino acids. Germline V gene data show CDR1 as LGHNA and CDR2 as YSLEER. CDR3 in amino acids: CASNQLSIRVIPNYNEQFF. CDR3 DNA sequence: TGCGCCAGCAACCAACTATCCATCCGGGTGATCCCAAACTACAATGAGCAGTTCTTC.

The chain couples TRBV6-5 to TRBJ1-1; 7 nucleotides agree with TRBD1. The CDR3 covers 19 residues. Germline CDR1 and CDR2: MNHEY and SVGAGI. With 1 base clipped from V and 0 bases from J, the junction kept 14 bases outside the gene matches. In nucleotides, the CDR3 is TGTGCCAGCAGTTACTTGGCCCTAGGGGGCGCGGGGATGAACACTGAAGCTTTCTTT. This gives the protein CASSYLALGGAGMNTEAFF.

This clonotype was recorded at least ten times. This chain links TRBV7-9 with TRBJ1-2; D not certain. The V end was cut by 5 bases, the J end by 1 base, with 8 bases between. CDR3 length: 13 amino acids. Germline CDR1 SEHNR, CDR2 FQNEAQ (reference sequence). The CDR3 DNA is TGTGCCAGCAGCCCAGGATATAACTATGGCTACACCTTC. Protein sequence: CASSPGYNYGYTF. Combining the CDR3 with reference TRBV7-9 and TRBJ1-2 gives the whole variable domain DTGVSQNPRHKITKRGQNVTFRCDPISEHNRLYWYRQTLGQGPEFLTYFQNEAQLEKSRLLSDRFSAERPKGSFSTLEIQRTEQGDSAMYLCASSPGYNYGYTFGSGTRLTVV.